The rows below give T cell receptor beta chains drawn from one sample of a study of prognosis after radiotherapy for stage I lung cancer. TCRdb called the multiplex PCR reads again in MiXCR, with one record for every CDR3 protein. The repertoire holds about 36,000 distinct CDR3 sequences, with about 31% as singletons. The sequences come from PBMCs, collected before or after stereotactic body radiation therapy (not recorded which). The receptors were gathered from a donor over 45 with non-small cell lung cancer. Both conserved end residues are part of each CDR3. The D gene is left open where the match is weak. Where a row states a size, it is once, few, many or the class of an expanded clone; other rows omit it.

>many|TRBD1|TRBJ1-5|TRBV19
TGTGCCAGTAGTCCTAGACAGGGGAATAGCAATCAGCCCCAGCATTTT
CASSPRQGNSNQPQHF
>-|-|TRBJ1-2|TRBV6-9
TGTGCCAGCAGTTGCCGGGGCTCGAGTGGTGGCTATGGCTACACCTTC
CASSCRGSSGGYGYTF
>many|-|TRBJ2-5|TRBV6-1
TGTGCCAGCAGTGAAGCGCACCACAGGCAAGAGACCCAGTACTTC
CASSEAHHRQETQYF
>-|-|TRBJ1-2|TRBV6-2/TRBV6-3
TGTGCCAGCTCCCCCCACAGGGATGGCTACACCTTC
CASSPHRDGYTF
>-|-|TRBJ2-4|TRBV5-1
TGCGCCAGCAGCTTGGGCCCCCCCCTTGCCAAAAACATTCAGTACTTC
CASSLGPPLAKNIQYF
>many|-|TRBJ2-7|TRBV2
TGTGCCAGCAGCTGGAGACAGGGCTACGGGGGCGAGCAGTACTTC
CASSWRQGYGGEQYF
>-|TRBD1|TRBJ1-1|TRBV6-9
TGTGCCAGCAGTTACCCTCCTGACAGGGGACCTGAAGCTTTCTTT
CASSYPPDRGPEAFF
>many|TRBD2|TRBJ2-3|TRBV2
TGTGCCAGCAACCTAGCGGGGGGCGCAGATACGCAGTATTTT
CASNLAGGADTQYF
>many|TRBD2|TRBJ2-1|TRBV29-1
TGCAGCGCGGGGGGAGGTAGGGATGAGCAGTTCTTC
CSAGGGRDEQFF
>-|-|TRBJ2-2|TRBV5-1
TGCGCCAGCAGCCATGGAAGGACCACGGAGCCCGGGGAGCTTTTTTTT
CASSHGRTTEPGELFF
>-|-|TRBJ1-3|TRBV18
TGTGCCAGCTCACCGGACAGCTCTGGAAACACCATATATTTT
CASSPDSSGNTIYF
>many|-|TRBJ1-5|TRBV3-1
TGTGCCAGCAGCAAAGGGGGGAGCAATCAGCCCCAGCATTTT
CASSKGGSNQPQHF
>-|-|TRBJ1-2|TRBV6-2/TRBV6-3
TGTGCAGGGCCGCCCGCCAGAGGGACTACCTATGGCTACACCTTC
CAGPPARGTTYGYTF
>many|TRBD1|TRBJ1-4|TRBV6-2/TRBV6-3
TGTGCCAGCAGTTCCCCCCCGGGGCAGGGGGGAGAAAAACTGTTTTTT
CASSSPPGQGGEKLFF
>once|-|TRBJ2-3|TRBV2
TGTGCCAGCAGTGATATTGGCGCTGGAACGACAGATACGCAGTATTTT
CASSDIGAGTTDTQYF
>medium-sized|TRBD1|TRBJ1-6|TRBV19
TGTGCCAGTAGTGCCGGACAGGGCTACTCACCCCTCCACTTT
CASSAGQGYSPLHF
>many|-|TRBJ2-3|TRBV6-1
TGTGCCAGCAGAACCGGGGGCCAAGGTGTAGATACGCAGTATTTT
CASRTGGQGVDTQYF
>many|TRBD2|TRBJ2-1|TRBV5-1
TGCGCCAGCAGCCCGACGGCGGGGGTTTACAATGAGCAGTTCTTC
CASSPTAGVYNEQFF
>many|TRBD2|TRBJ2-3|TRBV12-3/TRBV12-4
TGTGCCAGCAGTTTATCGCGGACTAGCGGGGGTATCACAGATACGCAGTATTTT
CASSLSRTSGGITDTQYF
>many|-|TRBJ2-3|TRBV15
TGTGCCACCAGCAGCCTTTACACGGATACGCAGTATTTT
CATSSLYTDTQYF
>-|-|TRBJ2-7|TRBV2
TGTGCCACCGGGACCCCCTACGAGCAGTACTTC
CATGTPYEQYF
>many|TRBD2|TRBJ2-7|TRBV12-3/TRBV12-4
TGTGCCAGCAGTTTAGGCCTAGCGGGGTCTCAGTACTTC
CASSLGLAGSQYF
>many|TRBD1|TRBJ2-3|TRBV7-6
TGTGCCAGCAGCTTAGCTTTCCCAGGGGGTGTTATAGATACGCAGTATTTT
CASSLAFPGGVIDTQYF
>-|-|TRBJ1-1|TRBV29-1
TGCAGCGTTGTACCCGGGGACACTGAAGCTTTCTTT
CSVVPGDTEAFF
>many|TRBD2|TRBJ2-3|TRBV2
TGTGCCAGCAGCCTCCTCGGGGGGGGCACAGATACGCAGTATTTT
CASSLLGGGTDTQYF
>many|-|TRBJ2-1|TRBV11-1
TGTGCCAGCAGCTTAGGTTTAGGCGATGAGCAGTTCTTC
CASSLGLGDEQFF
>many|TRBD1|TRBJ2-7|TRBV5-5
TGTGCCAGCAGCCCCGCGACAGGGGTTACCTACGAGCAGTACTTC
CASSPATGVTYEQYF
>many|-|TRBJ1-2|TRBV5-5
TGTGCCAGCAGCTTGTACCCCGGGATCACGTCTAACTATGGCTACACCTTC
CASSLYPGITSNYGYTF
>many|-|TRBJ1-4|TRBV6-8
TGTGCCAGCAGTTCCCCGTCGGGCCGTCGGGAGACAACTAATGAAAAACTGTTTTTT
CASSSPSGRRETTNEKLFF
>-|TRBD1|TRBJ1-4|TRBV5-1
TGCGCCAGCAGCTTGGCGACAGGGCAGTTTGAAAAACTGTTTTTT
CASSLATGQFEKLFF
>-|TRBD2|TRBJ2-5|TRBV2
TGTGCCAGCAGTGAGTCCCGGGGAGAAGCGGGAGTTGTGGAGACCCAGTACTTC
CASSESRGEAGVVETQYF
>many|-|TRBJ2-1|TRBV5-8
TGTGCCAGCAGCTTGGGATTTGAGCAGTTCTTC
CASSLGFEQFF
>once|-|TRBJ2-7|TRBV6-9
TGTGCCAGCAGTTACGCGAGAAAGGGGACGTGGGAGCAGTACTTC
CASSYARKGTWEQYF
>many|-|TRBJ2-7|TRBV2
TGTGCCAGCGCGCTGGCCGGGACGGGGAACTACGAGCAGTACTTC
CASALAGTGNYEQYF
>many|TRBD1|TRBJ2-1|TRBV10-2
TGCGCCAGCAGCCTCGACAGGGGCTTGTTCTTC
CASSLDRGLFF
>-|TRBD1|TRBJ2-1|TRBV24-1
TGTGCCACCAGTGGACAGGGATCGGGCGAGCAGTTCTTC
CATSGQGSGEQFF